Below are 19 T cell receptor beta chains sequenced from a single sample in a study. TCRdb reprocessed the 5' RACE reads via MiXCR and lists one record per CDR3 protein. Altogether tens of thousands of distinct CDR3 sequences are present, less than 30% being singletons, with the ten largest covering around 3.5%. The sequenced sample was memory CD4+ T cells sorted from a lymph node. The subset was: memory CD4+ T cells, CD4+CD45RO+CD25-. These receptor sequences come from a female donor with breast cancer.

This clonotype occurred a few times. V usage is TRBV19 and J usage is TRBJ2-2, with D unresolved. The CDR3 loop spans 14 amino acids. Germline-derived CDR1 and CDR2 are LNHDA and SQIVND (reference sequence). With 8 bases removed from V and 2 bases from J, the gap between germline ends came to 12 bases. In nucleotides, the CDR3 is TGTGCCAGTCAACCACCTTTCAACACCGGGGAGCTGTTTTTT. Translated: CASQPPFNTGELFF.

V usage is TRBV5-1 and J usage is TRBJ2-1; 13 nucleotides line up with TRBD2. Germline loops: CDR1 SGHRS, CDR2 YFSETQ. The CDR3 contains 16 residues. Germline trimming cut 4 bases from V and 3 bases from J; bases unmatched to any gene: 4. DNA of the CDR3: TGCGCCAGCAGCGTGGGACTAGCGGGGAACTACAATGAGCAGTTCTTC. Translating gives CASSVGLAGNYNEQFF.

The chain uses TRBV5-1 and TRBJ1-1; 8 nucleotides align to TRBD1. The CDR3 sequence is 15 residues long. V shed 4 bases and J 6 bases; nucleotides not matched to a gene: 11. The germline V gene encodes CDR1 SGHRS and CDR2 YFSETQ. The CDR3 protein is CASSVPGTGRAEAFF. CDR3 nucleotide sequence: TGCGCCAGCAGCGTACCCGGGACAGGAAGAGCTGAAGCTTTCTTT.

The CDR3 is CASSQVGTTSGELFF. The DNA for the CDR3 is TGCGCCAGCAGCCAAGTCGGCACAACCTCCGGGGAGCTGTTTTTT. V usage is TRBV4-1 and J usage is TRBJ2-2; D call uncertain. The CDR3 length is 15 residues. Germline assignment: CDR1 MGHRA and CDR2 YSYEKL. V was clipped by 1 base and J by 6 bases, with 12 bases between them.

This chain connects TRBV5-4 to TRBJ1-1; the match to TRBD1 covers 7 bases. This CDR3 region has 14 residues. With V trimmed by 2 bases and J by 0 bases, 1 base remained unmatched. Per the germline V gene, CDR1 is SGHNT and CDR2 is YYREEE (reference sequence). The CDR3 here is CASSLDRVNTEAFF. The CDR3 nucleotides read TGTGCCAGCAGCTTAGACAGGGTGAACACTGAAGCTTTCTTT.

The J gene is TRBJ2-5, the V gene TRBV20-1, with TRBD1 as a possible D gene (6 bases). The germline CDR1 and CDR2 sequences are DFQATT and SNEGSKA (reference sequence). The CDR3 covers 14 residues. V was pared by 2 bases and J by 0 bases, with 10 bases between. CDR3 residues: CSARLSGDQETQYF. The CDR3 DNA is TGCAGTGCTAGATTATCAGGGGACCAAGAGACCCAGTACTTC.

On this clonotype: The junction differs from germline at one of its ends, possibly a read error. V and J are TRBV15 and TRBJ1-2; unclear D gene. Germline V gene lookup returns CDR1 LNHNV and CDR2 YYDKDF (reference sequence). This CDR3 has 13 residues. CDR3 sequence reads: CATSRVTLYGYTF. The CDR3 coding sequence is TGTGCCACCAGCAGGGTAACACTCTATGGCTACACCTTT. Full variable domain (rest looked up from reference TRBV15 and TRBJ1-2): DAMVIQNPRYQVTQFGKPVTLSCSQTLNHNVMYWYQQKSSQAPKLLFHYYDKDFNNEADTPDNFQSRRPNTSFCFLDIRSPGLGDTAMYLCATSRVTLYGYTFGSGTRLTVV.

J is TRBJ1-5 and V is TRBV12-3 or TRBV12-4, with TRBD1 as a possible D gene (5 bases). There are 13 residues in the CDR3. Trimming stripped 8 bases from V and 2 bases from J, with 10 bases between. CDR3: CASGDGGNQPQHF. The CDR3 coding sequence is TGTGCCAGCGGGGACGGAGGCAATCAGCCCCAGCATTTT.

This clonotype is medium-sized within its sample. The chain employs TRBV7-2 and TRBJ2-5, with TRBD2 matching over 9 bases. This CDR3 region has 17 residues. After removal of 1 base from V and 1 base from J, the junction contained 7 bases not matched to a gene. The V gene's germline CDR1 is SGHTA and CDR2 FQGNSA. The CDR3 nucleotides are TGTGCCAGCAGCTTAGGCCAGAGCGGGGGGCCCCAAGAGACCCAGTACTTC. Translation: CASSLGQSGGPQETQYF.

This chain connects TRBV30 to TRBJ2-3, with TRBD2 matching over 7 bases. This CDR3 comprises 13 residues. The germline V gene encodes CDR1 GTSNPN and CDR2 SVGIG (reference sequence). V gave up 4 bases and J gave up 3 bases; unmatched junction bases: 4. The CDR3 DNA is TGTGCCTGGAATCTAGCGGTTACAGATACGCAGTATTTT. Amino acids: CAWNLAVTDTQYF.

This clonotype was counted between two and nine times. V usage is TRBV6-4 and J usage is TRBJ2-3; no clear D. The V end was cut by 0 bases, the J end by 4 bases, with 11 bases between. The CDR3 extends over 15 amino acids. In germline, CDR1 is MRHNA, CDR2 SNTAGT. The CDR3, as DNA: TGTGCCAGCAGTGACTCGACCAGAGGAGCAGATACGCAGTATTTT. It encodes CASSDSTRGADTQYF.

V and J are TRBV5-5 and TRBJ1-2; D remains unclear. V was cut by 2 bases and J by 8 bases, with 13 bases left in between. The CDR3 sequence is 13 residues long. CDR1 and CDR2 from the germline V gene are SGHKS and YYEKEE (reference sequence). CDR3 amino acids: CASSFGTKVGYTF. CDR3 DNA sequence: TGTGCCAGCAGCTTTGGCACTAAGGTCGGCTACACCTTC.

In DNA, the CDR3 is TGTGCCAGCAGCTTAGGGGGACCGCTCTATGGCTACACCTTC. Translating gives CASSLGGPLYGYTF. The chain recombines TRBV7-9 with TRBJ1-2, with D tentatively TRBD1 (5 bases). Trimming took 1 base from V and 4 from J, leaving 10 bases between them. The V gene's germline CDR1 is SEHNR and CDR2 FQNEAQ (reference sequence). The CDR3 is 14 amino acids.

This clonotype has only a few counts. V usage is TRBV7-6 and J usage is TRBJ1-4; D is perhaps TRBD1 (5 bases). Trimming took 5 bases from V and 4 from J, leaving 8 bases between them. CDR1 SGHVS and CDR2 FNYEAQ come from the germline V gene. The CDR3 has 13 residues. The CDR3 sequence is CASSQGFNEKLFF. Written as DNA, the CDR3 is TGTGCCAGCAGCCAGGGATTTAATGAAAAACTGTTTTTT.

The chain carries TRBV7-8 and TRBJ2-1; the D is unclear. Germline V gene sequence: CDR1 SGHVS, CDR2 FQNEAQ. The CDR3 runs 13 residues. V lost 5 bases and J lost 4, with 9 bases in between. The DNA for the CDR3 is TGTGCCAGCAGCCCCCCGGGTTACAATGAGCAGTTCTTC. Residues: CASSPPGYNEQFF.

This clonotype was counted many times. The chain links TRBV29-1 to TRBJ2-3, with D maybe TRBD2 (6 bases). Germline CDR1 SQVTM, CDR2 ANQGSEA. Trimming took 3 bases from V and 2 from J, leaving 6 bases between them. The CDR3 runs to 12 residues. The CDR3 nucleotides read TGCAGCGTTGAGCGGGACACAGATACGCAGTATTTT. Protein product: CSVERDTDTQYF.

Of note for this clonotype: The junction shows a germline mismatch at one end, possibly a read error. The CDR3 coding sequence is TGCGCCAGCAGTTACGGGGCAGTCGCCGAGCAGTACTTC. Protein product: CASSYGAVAEQYF. This chain joins TRBV6-5 and TRBJ2-7; D is possibly TRBD1 or TRBD2 (5 bases each). Germline CDR1 and CDR2: MNHEY and SVGAGI. This CDR3 contains 13 residues.

This clonotype has more than one count but fewer than ten. This chain links TRBV12-3 or TRBV12-4 with TRBJ2-5; 8 bases fit TRBD1. The V gene end was trimmed by 6 bases and the J gene end by 5 bases; junction bases not matched to a gene: 5. This CDR3 comprises 13 residues. The CDR3 nucleotides read TGTGCCAGCAGGCCAGACAGGGGTGAGACCCAGTACTTC. Its protein product is CASRPDRGETQYF.

The chain carries TRBV6-5 and TRBJ2-7; possible D gene TRBD2, 6 bases. The V gene's germline CDR1 is MNHEY and CDR2 SVGAGI. The CDR3 totals 16 residues. The V gene lost 3 bases and the J gene lost 2 bases, with 17 bases spanning the gap. CDR3 in amino acids: CASSYQGTRGTYEQYF. DNA for the CDR3: TGTGCCAGCAGTTATCAAGGGACCCGGGGGACCTACGAGCAGTACTTC.